The sequence of this T cell receptor beta chain was determined in a study of shared clonotypes between healthy human individuals. Produced via immunoSEQ multiplex PCR; TCRdb's table is partial and in-frame only. The table records some 1.4 million clones, more than 95% of them present only once. CDR3 length: 15 residues. Germline CDR1 is SGHRS and CDR2 is YFSETQ. V was clipped by 4 bases and J by 5 bases, with 16 bases between them. The chain has TRBV5-1 and TRBJ2-1; TRBD2 might be the D (6 bases). The TCR comes from a man in his thirties or forties in good health. Sequencing was done on a sample of naive CD4+ T cells sorted from blood. Subset meaning: CD45RA+ positively selected. CDR3 sequence: CASSPAPGTDNEQFF. The CDR3 bases are TGCGCCAGCAGCCCGGCCCCCGGGACTGACAATGAGCAGTTCTTC.